The source of this T cell receptor beta chain is a study of blood T cell repertoires in COVID-19. About the research overall: The origin of the acute and convalescent COVID-19 samples was the United States, Italy and Spain. T cells, B-cell-depleted T cells, or PBMCs provided the cDNA or gDNA that served as material.

Germline CDR1 and CDR2: SGHDT and YYEEEE. Trimming cost V 2 bases and J 7 bases; bases outside gene matches: 8. The CDR3 totals 14 residues. Per the original methods: Reference gene primer amplification gave nucleated cell count estimates. This table comes from immunoSEQ multiplex PCR, and its TCRdb copy is limited to in-frame clones, with some not included. V, J and clone size derive from that table, while D and trimming were established from the DNA sequence. Here the sample spans over 45,000 clones, about 73% being singletons. This TCR was sampled from a woman between 50 and 59 years old with active or convalescent COVID-19. V and J are TRBV5-6 and TRBJ2-7, with 8 bases fitting TRBD2. The sample taken for sequencing was peripheral blood. DNA for the CDR3: TGTGCCAGCAGCTTCGGGGGGGCGGGTCGAGAGCAGTACTTC. Encoded protein: CASSFGGAGREQYF. The entire variable domain, with the rest obtained from reference TRBV5-6 and TRBJ2-7, is as follows: DAGVTQSPTHLIKTRGQQVTLRCSPKSGHDTVSWYQQALGQGPQFIFQYYEEEERQRGNFPDRFSGHQFPNYSSELNVNALLLGDSALYLCASSFGGAGREQYFGPGTRLTVT.